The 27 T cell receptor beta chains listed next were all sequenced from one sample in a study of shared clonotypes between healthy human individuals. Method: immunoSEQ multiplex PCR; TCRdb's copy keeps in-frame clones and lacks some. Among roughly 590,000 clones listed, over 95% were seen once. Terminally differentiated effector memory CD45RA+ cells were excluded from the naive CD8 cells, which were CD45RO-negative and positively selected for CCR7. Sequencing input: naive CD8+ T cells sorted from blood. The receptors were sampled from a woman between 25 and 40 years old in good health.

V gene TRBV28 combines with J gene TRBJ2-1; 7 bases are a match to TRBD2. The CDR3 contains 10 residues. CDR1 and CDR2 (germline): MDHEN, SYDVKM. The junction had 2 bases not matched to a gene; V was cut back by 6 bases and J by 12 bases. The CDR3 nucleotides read TGTGCCAGCAGCCGGGAGGCGCAGTTCTTC. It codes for CASSREAQFF.

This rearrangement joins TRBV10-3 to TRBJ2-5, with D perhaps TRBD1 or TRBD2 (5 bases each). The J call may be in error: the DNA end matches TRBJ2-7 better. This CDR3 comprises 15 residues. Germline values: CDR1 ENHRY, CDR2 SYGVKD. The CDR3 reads CAISEPGAPTYEQYF. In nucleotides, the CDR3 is TGTGCCATCAGTGAGCCCGGGGCACCGACCTACGAGCAGTACTTC.

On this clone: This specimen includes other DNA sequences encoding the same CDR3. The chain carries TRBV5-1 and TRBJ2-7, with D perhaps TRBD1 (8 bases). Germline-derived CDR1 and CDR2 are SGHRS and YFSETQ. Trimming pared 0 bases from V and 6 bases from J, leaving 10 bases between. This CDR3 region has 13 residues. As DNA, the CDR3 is TGCGCCAGCAGCTTGGACAGGGGGGGCGAGCAGTACTTC. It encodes CASSLDRGGEQYF.

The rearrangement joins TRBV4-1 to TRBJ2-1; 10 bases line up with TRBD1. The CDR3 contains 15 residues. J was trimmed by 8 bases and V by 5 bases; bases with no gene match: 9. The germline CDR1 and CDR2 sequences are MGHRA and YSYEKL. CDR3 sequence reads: CASSGLGQGMDEQFF. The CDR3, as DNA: TGCGCCAGCAGCGGATTGGGACAGGGGATGGATGAGCAGTTCTTC.

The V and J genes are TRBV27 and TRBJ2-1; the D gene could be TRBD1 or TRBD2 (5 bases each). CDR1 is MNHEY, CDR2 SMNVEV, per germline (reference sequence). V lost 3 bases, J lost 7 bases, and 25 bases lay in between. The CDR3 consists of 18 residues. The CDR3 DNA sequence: TGTGCCAGCAGTTTTTTTGAGGGGTTTGGGATTGGTCGTAATGAGCAGTTCTTC. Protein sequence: CASSFFEGFGIGRNEQFF.

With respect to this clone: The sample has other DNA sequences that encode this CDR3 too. CDR3 sequence (DNA): TGTGCCAGCAGTTCTGGGGGAACAGATACGCAGTATTTT. It translates to CASSSGGTDTQYF. The V and J genes are TRBV27 and TRBJ2-3; D tentatively fits TRBD1 or TRBD2 (5 bases each). Germline V lookup: CDR1 MNHEY, CDR2 SMNVEV (reference sequence). V was pared by 4 bases and J by 3 bases, with 8 bases between. CDR3 length equals 13 residues.

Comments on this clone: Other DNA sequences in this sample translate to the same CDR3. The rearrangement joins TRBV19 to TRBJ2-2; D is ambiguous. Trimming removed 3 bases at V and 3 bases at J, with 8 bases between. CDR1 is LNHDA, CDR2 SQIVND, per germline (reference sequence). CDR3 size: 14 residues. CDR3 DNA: TGTGCCAGTAGTATCCTACTGTACACCGGGGAGCTGTTTTTT. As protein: CASSILLYTGELFF.

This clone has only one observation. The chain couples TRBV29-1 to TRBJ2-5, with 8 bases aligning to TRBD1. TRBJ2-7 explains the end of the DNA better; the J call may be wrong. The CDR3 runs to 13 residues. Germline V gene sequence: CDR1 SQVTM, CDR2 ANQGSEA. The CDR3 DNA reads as TGCAGCGCCCAAGACAGGGGACCCTACGAGCAGTACTTC. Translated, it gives CSAQDRGPYEQYF.

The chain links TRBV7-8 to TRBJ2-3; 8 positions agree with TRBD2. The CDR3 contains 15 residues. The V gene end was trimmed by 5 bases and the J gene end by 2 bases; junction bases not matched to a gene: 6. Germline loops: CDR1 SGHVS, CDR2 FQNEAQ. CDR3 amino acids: CASSRGRGDTDTQYF. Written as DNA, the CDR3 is TGTGCCAGCAGCCGCGGGCGGGGGGACACAGATACGCAGTATTTT.

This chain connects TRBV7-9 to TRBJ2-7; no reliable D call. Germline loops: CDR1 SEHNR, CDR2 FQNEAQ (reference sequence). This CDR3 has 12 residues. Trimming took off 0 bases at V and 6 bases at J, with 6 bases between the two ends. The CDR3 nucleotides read TGTGCCAGCAGCTTAGCGCGGTCCGAGCAGTACTTC. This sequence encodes CASSLARSEQYF.

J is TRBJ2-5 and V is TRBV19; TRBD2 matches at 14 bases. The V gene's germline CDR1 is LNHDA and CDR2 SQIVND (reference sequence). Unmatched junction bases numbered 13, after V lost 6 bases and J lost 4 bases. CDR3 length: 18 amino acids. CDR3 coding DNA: TGTGCCAGTAGGGGACTAGCGGGAGCCGACCCCACCCCAGAGACCCAGTACTTC. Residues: CASRGLAGADPTPETQYF.

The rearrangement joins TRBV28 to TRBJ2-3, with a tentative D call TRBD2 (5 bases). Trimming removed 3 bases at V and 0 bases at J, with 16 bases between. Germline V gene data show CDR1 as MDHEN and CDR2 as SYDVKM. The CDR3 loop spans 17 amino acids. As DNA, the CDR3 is TGTGCCAGCAGTTTCCCCGAGGCGGGTGCTAGCACAGATACGCAGTATTTT. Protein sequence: CASSFPEAGASTDTQYF.

CDR3 sequence: CASTDPRTQYF. The CDR3 bases are TGTGCCAGCACTGATCCCCGGACCCAGTACTTC. The chain links TRBV6-1 to TRBJ2-5; D gene ambiguous. Between the trimmed V and J ends, which lost 7 bases and 7 bases, there was a span of 10 bases. CDR1 and CDR2 (germline): MNHNS, SASEGT. CDR3 length: 11 residues.

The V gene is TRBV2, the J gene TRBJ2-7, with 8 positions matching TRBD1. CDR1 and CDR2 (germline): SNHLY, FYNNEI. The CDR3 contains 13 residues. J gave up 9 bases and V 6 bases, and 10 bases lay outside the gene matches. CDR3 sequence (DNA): TGTGCCAGCAGGACCAGACAGGGGCATTGGCAGTACTTC. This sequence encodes CASRTRQGHWQYF.

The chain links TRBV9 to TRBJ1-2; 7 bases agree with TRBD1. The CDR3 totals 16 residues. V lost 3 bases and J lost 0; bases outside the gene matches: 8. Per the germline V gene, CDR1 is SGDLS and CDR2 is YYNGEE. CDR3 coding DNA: TGTGCCAGCAGCGGAAGGCGACAGGGTTCTAACTATGGCTACACCTTC. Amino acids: CASSGRRQGSNYGYTF.

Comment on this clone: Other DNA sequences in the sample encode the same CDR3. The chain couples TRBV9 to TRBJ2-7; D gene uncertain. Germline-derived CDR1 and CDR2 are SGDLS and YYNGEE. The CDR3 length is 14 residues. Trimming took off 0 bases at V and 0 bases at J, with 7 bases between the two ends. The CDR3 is CASSVVGSSYEQYF. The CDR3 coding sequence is TGTGCCAGCAGCGTAGTGGGCTCCTCCTACGAGCAGTACTTC.

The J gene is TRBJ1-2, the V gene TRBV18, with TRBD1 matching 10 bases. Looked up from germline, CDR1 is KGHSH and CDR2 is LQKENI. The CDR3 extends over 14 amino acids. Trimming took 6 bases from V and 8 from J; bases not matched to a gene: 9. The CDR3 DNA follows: TGTGCCAGCTCCCTTCAGACAGGGGGCGTCGGCTACACCTTC. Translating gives CASSLQTGGVGYTF.

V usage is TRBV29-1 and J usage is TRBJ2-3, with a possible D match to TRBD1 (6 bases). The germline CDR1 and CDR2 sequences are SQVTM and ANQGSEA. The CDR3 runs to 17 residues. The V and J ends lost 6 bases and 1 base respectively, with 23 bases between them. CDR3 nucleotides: TGCAGCGTCGAACTTGCGCAACAGGGATATGGCACAGATACGCAGTATTTT. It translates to CSVELAQQGYGTDTQYF.

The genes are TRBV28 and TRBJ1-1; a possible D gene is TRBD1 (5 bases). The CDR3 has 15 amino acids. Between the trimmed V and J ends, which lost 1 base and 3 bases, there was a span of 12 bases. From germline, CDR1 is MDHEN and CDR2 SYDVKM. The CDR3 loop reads CASSLFAGTYTEAFF. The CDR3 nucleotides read TGTGCCAGCAGTTTATTCGCAGGGACTTACACTGAAGCTTTCTTT.

As DNA, the CDR3 is TGTGCCAGCAGTGGCCGGGACAGGGGGCTTGAGACCCAGTACTTC. Translating gives CASSGRDRGLETQYF. The J gene is TRBJ2-5, the V gene TRBV6-1; 12 nucleotides line up with TRBD1. Germline V gene lookup returns CDR1 MNHNS and CDR2 SASEGT. The CDR3 runs to 15 residues. Trimming cost V 4 bases and J 5 bases; bases outside gene matches: 5.

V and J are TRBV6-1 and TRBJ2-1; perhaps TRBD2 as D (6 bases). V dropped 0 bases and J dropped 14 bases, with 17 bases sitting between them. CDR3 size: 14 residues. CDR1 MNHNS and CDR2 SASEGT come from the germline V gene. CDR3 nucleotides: TGTGCCAGCAGTGAAGCCCCGGAACTAGCACCGGAGTTCTTC. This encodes CASSEAPELAPEFF.

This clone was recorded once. The CDR3 region is CASTPIRFGEQFF. Here the CDR3 DNA reads TGTGCCAGCACCCCCATTAGGTTTGGTGAGCAGTTCTTC. This sequence joins TRBV7-2 and TRBJ2-1, with no clear D. The length of the CDR3 is 13 residues. Trimming removed 7 bases at V and 9 bases at J, with 16 bases between. Germline assignment: CDR1 SGHTA and CDR2 FQGNSA.

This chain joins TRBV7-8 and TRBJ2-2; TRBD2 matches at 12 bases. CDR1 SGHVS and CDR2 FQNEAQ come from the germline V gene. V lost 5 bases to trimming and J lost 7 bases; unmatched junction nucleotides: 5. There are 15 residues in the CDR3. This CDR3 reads CASSPTSGSYGELFF. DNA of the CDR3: TGTGCCAGCAGCCCGACTAGCGGGAGTTACGGGGAGCTGTTTTTT.

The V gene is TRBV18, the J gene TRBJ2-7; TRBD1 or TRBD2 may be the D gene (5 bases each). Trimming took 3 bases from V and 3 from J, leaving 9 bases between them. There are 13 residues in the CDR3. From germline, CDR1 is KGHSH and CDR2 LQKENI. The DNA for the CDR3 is TGTGCCAGCTCACCGGGACGGTACTACGAGCAGTACTTC. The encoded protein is CASSPGRYYEQYF.

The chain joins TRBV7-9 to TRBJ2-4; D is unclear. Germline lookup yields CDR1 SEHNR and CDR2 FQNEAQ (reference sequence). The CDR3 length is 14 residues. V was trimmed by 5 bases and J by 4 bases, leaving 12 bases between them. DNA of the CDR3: TGTGCCAGCAGCGTTCCGGGCCCAAAAAACATTCAGTACTTC. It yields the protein CASSVPGPKNIQYF.

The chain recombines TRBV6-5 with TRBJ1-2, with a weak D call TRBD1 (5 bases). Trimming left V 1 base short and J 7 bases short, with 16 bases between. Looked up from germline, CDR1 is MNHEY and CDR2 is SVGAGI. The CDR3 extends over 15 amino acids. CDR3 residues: CASSYLGPTAGGYTF. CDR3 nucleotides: TGTGCCAGCAGTTACTTGGGACCCACGGCCGGTGGCTACACCTTC.

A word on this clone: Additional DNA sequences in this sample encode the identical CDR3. The DNA of the CDR3 is TGTGCCAGCAGTCGAACAGGGGGTGATCAGCCCCAGCATTTT. Protein sequence: CASSRTGGDQPQHF. V and J are TRBV2 and TRBJ1-5; 8 nucleotides align to TRBD1. J was trimmed by 5 bases and V by 5 bases; bases with no gene match: 5. The CDR3 has 14 residues. Germline CDR1 reads SNHLY; CDR2 reads FYNNEI.